This paragraph reports one TCR beta chain. This clone appeared once. Its antigen target is currently unknown. There are no base qualities to consult, and no much larger clone falls within one base. Receptor libraries were prepared by the immunoSEQ multiplex PCR assay. TCRdb limited this immuneACCESS table to in-frame rearrangements with V and J called. A share of clones is missing; checked studies link under half to unresolved V genes, and the rest is unexplained. The sample has some 15,000 clones on record, 90% to 95% of them singletons. The biggest ten clones account for approximately 15% of the sample. The data are from a study of control samples from healthy donors and cancer patients (TCRdb year 2020). The CDR3 sequence holds 14 residues, the cysteine and phenylalanine included. Solely the CDR3 DNA is kept, with 42 bases framed from the first base. CDR1 is given as SGHDT and CDR2 as YYEEEE, both from the germline V gene. V loses 2 bases, J loses 3 bases, and the germline ends lie 9 bases apart.

Sequencing was carried out using PBMCs. The receptor was isolated from a man older than 75 with lung cancer. The chain is made from TRBV5-6 and TRBJ1-5; the D gene cannot be resolved reliably. The CDR3 region has the sequence CASSFSITNQPQHF. The nucleotides read TGTGCCAGCAGCTTCTCAATTACCAATCAGCCCCAGCATTTT.